This is a list of T cell receptor beta chains from one sample in a study of a mutant IDH1 vaccine in newly diagnosed glioma. Produced via immunoSEQ multiplex PCR; TCRdb's table is partial and in-frame only. Of around 58,000 clones listed, 81% were seen once; the top ten hold 3% to 4%. These receptors are not linked to any known antigen. Specimen: PBMCs, collected from a glioma patient whose treatment included an IDH1 peptide vaccine. The receptors shown here come from a man younger than 45 with glioma. The CDR3 runs from the conserved cysteine through the conserved F or W. D genes are given only for firm matches. Rows give clone size only sometimes, using once, few, many, or a class for an expanded clone.

few,TRBJ1-3,TRBV20-1,NA,CSVSSGNTIYF,TGCAGTGTGAGCTCTGGAAACACCATATATTTT
few,TRBJ1-1,TRBV7-9,NA,CASSEQGANTEAFF,TGTGCCAGCAGCGAACAGGGAGCGAACACTGAAGCTTTCTTT
NA,TRBJ1-4,TRBV7-9,TRBD1,CASSLRDSLEKLFF,TGTGCCAGCAGCCTTAGGGACAGCCTAGAAAAACTGTTTTTT
NA,TRBJ1-2,TRBV29-1,TRBD1,CSVESGGNYGYTF,TGCAGCGTTGAATCAGGGGGCAACTATGGCTACACCTTC
NA,TRBJ2-2,TRBV10-3,NA,CAMAGNTGELFF,TGTGCCATGGCTGGGAACACCGGGGAGCTGTTTTTT
NA,TRBJ2-5,TRBV9,NA,CASSDTGTPKETQYF,TGTGCCAGCAGCGATACCGGGACCCCGAAAGAGACCCAGTACTTC
NA,TRBJ2-7,TRBV4-2,TRBD2,CASSQDKAGAPSYEQYF,TGTGCCAGCAGCCAAGATAAAGCGGGGGCCCCCTCCTACGAGCAGTACTTC
NA,TRBJ1-6,TRBV7-5,NA,CVRSSFPRFSSYNSPLHF,TGTGTCAGAAGCTCCTTCCCCAGGTTTAGCTCCTATAATTCACCCCTCCACTTT
NA,TRBJ1-3,TRBV4-1,NA,CASSQRPVGVSGNTIYF,TGCGCCAGCAGCCAACGGCCGGTGGGGGTATCTGGAAACACCATATATTTT
NA,TRBJ2-7,TRBV4-1,TRBD1,CASCRQGGYEQYF,TGCGCCAGTTGCCGACAGGGCGGCTACGAGCAGTACTTC
few,TRBJ1-5,TRBV30,NA,CAWSGPGTEEGQPQHF,TGTGCCTGGAGTGGCCCTGGCACAGAGGAGGGTCAGCCCCAGCATTTT
NA,TRBJ2-3,TRBV5-6,NA,CASSLVYTVSTDTQYF,TGTGCCAGCAGCTTGGTTTACACCGTGAGCACAGATACGCAGTATTTT
NA,TRBJ1-5,TRBV6-5,TRBD1,CASSYVQGNNQPQHF,TGTGCCAGCAGTTACGTACAGGGGAATAATCAGCCCCAGCATTTT
NA,TRBJ1-5,TRBV19,NA,CASSPSGSQGQPQHF,TGTGCCAGTAGCCCATCCGGGTCTCAAGGACAGCCCCAGCATTTT
NA,TRBJ2-1,TRBV10-3,TRBD2,CAISDGKLAGFSYNEQFF,TGTGCCATCAGTGATGGGAAGCTAGCGGGGTTCTCCTACAATGAGCAGTTCTTC
NA,TRBJ2-7,TRBV7-2,NA,CASSLAKGRPYEQYF,TGTGCCAGCAGCTTAGCCAAGGGGAGGCCCTACGAGCAGTACTTC
few,TRBJ1-1,TRBV7-2,NA,CASSPIAGGAHYSFGAFF,TGTGCCAGCAGCCCGATTGCCGGCGGCGCACACTATAGCTTCGGAGCTTTCTTT
NA,TRBJ2-5,TRBV25-1,TRBD2,CASSDLKSGGPPETQYF,TGTGCCAGCAGTGATTTGAAGAGCGGGGGGCCCCCAGAGACCCAGTACTTC
NA,TRBJ2-7,TRBV27,TRBD1,CASSFSGQGVKYEQYF,TGTGCCAGCAGTTTCTCTGGACAGGGGGTAAAGTACGAGCAGTACTTC
NA,TRBJ2-2,TRBV6-1,NA,CASREHEINTGELFF,TGTGCCAGCAGGGAACATGAAATCAACACCGGGGAGCTGTTTTTT
NA,TRBJ1-3,TRBV7-8,TRBD1,CASSSGTGGAGNTIYF,TGTGCCAGCAGCTCGGGCACAGGGGGCGCGGGAAACACCATATATTTT
NA,TRBJ2-1,TRBV6-6,NA,CASSYLGQVYNEQFF,TGTGCCAGCAGTTACCTAGGGCAGGTTTACAATGAGCAGTTCTTC
NA,TRBJ2-7,TRBV19,NA,CASRTKQGSYEQYF,TGTGCCAGCCGGACTAAACAGGGGTCTTACGAGCAGTACTTC
NA,TRBJ2-1,TRBV27,TRBD2,CASSASGGAIDEQFF,TGTGCCAGCAGTGCTAGCGGGGGGGCTATCGATGAGCAGTTCTTC
NA,TRBJ1-2,TRBV29-1,NA,CSVELPAYGYTF,TGCAGCGTTGAATTGCCAGCTTATGGCTACACCTTC
NA,TRBJ1-2,TRBV4-1,TRBD1,CASSQDSSGQGLYGYTF,TGCGCCAGCAGCCAAGATAGTTCGGGACAGGGCCTCTACGGCTACACCTTC
NA,TRBJ1-3,TRBV19,NA,CASSIWGSGNTIYF,TGTGCCAGTAGTATTTGGGGTTCTGGAAACACCATATATTTT
NA,TRBJ1-3,TRBV25-1,NA,CASSRAAPGNTIYF,TGTGCCAGCAGCCGGGCCGCCCCGGGAAACACCATATATTTT
NA,TRBJ2-3,TRBV5-8,NA,CASRFAATDTQYF,TGTGCCAGCAGATTCGCGGCCACAGATACGCAGTATTTT
NA,TRBJ2-1,TRBV7-2,TRBD2,CASSLRVAGGLGNEQFF,TGTGCCAGCAGCTTAAGGGTAGCGGGGGGGTTAGGCAATGAGCAGTTCTTC
NA,TRBJ1-4,TRBV5-1,NA,CASSLAEGGGKLFF,TGCGCCAGCAGCTTGGCCGAAGGGGGAGGAAAACTGTTTTTT
NA,TRBJ1-5,TRBV11-2,NA,CASSLTSNSNQPQHF,TGTGCCAGCAGCTTAACGAGCAATAGCAATCAGCCCCAGCATTTT
NA,TRBJ2-1,TRBV11-2,TRBD1,CASSLVGTGAYNEQFF,TGTGCCAGCAGCTTAGTAGGGACAGGGGCCTACAATGAGCAGTTCTTC
NA,TRBJ2-7,TRBV28,TRBD1,CASSLDNRGAEQYF,TGTGCCAGCAGTTTAGATAACAGGGGAGCCGAGCAGTACTTC
NA,TRBJ1-2,TRBV7-6,NA,CASSLEDNYGYTF,TGTGCCAGCAGCTTAGAGGACAACTATGGCTACACCTTC
once,TRBJ2-3,TRBV13,NA,CASSSAGMSTDTQYF,TGTGCCAGCAGCTCCGCAGGAATGAGCACAGATACGCAGTATTTT
NA,TRBJ1-5,TRBV2,NA,CASSEGVVRNQPQHF,TGTGCCAGCAGTGAAGGTGTGGTACGCAATCAGCCCCAGCATTTT
NA,TRBJ2-2,TRBV19,NA,CASSIPTSGPGELFF,TGTGCCAGTAGTATACCCACTTCCGGGCCCGGGGAGCTGTTTTTT
NA,TRBJ1-4,TRBV6-1,NA,CASSQRRGGMGKLFF,TGTGCCAGCAGCCAAAGGAGGGGGGGAATGGGAAAACTGTTTTTT
NA,TRBJ1-2,TRBV7-2,NA,CASSPQVGPLYRDGYTF,TGTGCCAGCAGCCCTCAGGTAGGGCCTCTATACCGGGATGGCTACACCTTC
few,TRBJ1-1,TRBV14,NA,CASSQVLAGNTEAFF,TGTGCCAGCAGCCAAGTTCTCGCCGGGAACACTGAAGCTTTCTTT
NA,TRBJ2-3,TRBV2,TRBD2,CASSSFLLAGVTDTQYF,TGTGCCAGCAGCTCTTTTTTACTAGCGGGGGTCACAGATACGCAGTATTTT
NA,TRBJ2-7,TRBV7-2,NA,CASNMGAPYYEQYF,TGTGCCAGCAATATGGGGGCCCCCTACTACGAGCAGTACTTC
NA,TRBJ1-3,TRBV28,TRBD1,CASSKRGQGAGNTIYF,TGTGCCAGCAGTAAAAGGGGACAGGGGGCTGGAAACACCATATATTTT
NA,TRBJ2-2,TRBV18,NA,CASSSSGLSPGELFF,TGTGCCAGCTCATCTTCAGGTCTGTCTCCCGGGGAGCTGTTTTTT
NA,TRBJ1-3,TRBV30,TRBD1,CAFCPDRITGNTIYF,TGTGCCTTTTGCCCGGACAGGATAACTGGAAACACCATATATTTT
NA,TRBJ1-5,TRBV2,NA,CASSDPGPWGKPQHF,TGTGCCAGCAGTGATCCAGGACCCTGGGGTAAGCCCCAGCATTTT
NA,TRBJ1-1,TRBV5-5,NA,CASSLVAAGNTEAFF,TGTGCCAGCAGCTTGGTGGCAGCCGGCAACACTGAAGCTTTCTTT
NA,TRBJ1-2,TRBV19,NA,CASSIPRTDFYGYTF,TGTGCCAGTAGTATTCCCCGGACTGATTTCTATGGCTACACCTTC
NA,TRBJ1-6,TRBV30,NA,CASGTYNSPLHF,TGTGCCTCCGGGACATATAATTCACCCCTCCACTTT
NA,TRBJ2-4,TRBV28,NA,CASSSRTALAKNIQYF,TGTGCCAGCAGTTCGAGGACAGCCCTAGCCAAAAACATTCAGTACTTC
once,TRBJ2-7,TRBV9,NA,CASTRNPDGPPYEQYF,TGTGCCAGCACCAGAAATCCGGACGGGCCCCCCTACGAGCAGTACTTC